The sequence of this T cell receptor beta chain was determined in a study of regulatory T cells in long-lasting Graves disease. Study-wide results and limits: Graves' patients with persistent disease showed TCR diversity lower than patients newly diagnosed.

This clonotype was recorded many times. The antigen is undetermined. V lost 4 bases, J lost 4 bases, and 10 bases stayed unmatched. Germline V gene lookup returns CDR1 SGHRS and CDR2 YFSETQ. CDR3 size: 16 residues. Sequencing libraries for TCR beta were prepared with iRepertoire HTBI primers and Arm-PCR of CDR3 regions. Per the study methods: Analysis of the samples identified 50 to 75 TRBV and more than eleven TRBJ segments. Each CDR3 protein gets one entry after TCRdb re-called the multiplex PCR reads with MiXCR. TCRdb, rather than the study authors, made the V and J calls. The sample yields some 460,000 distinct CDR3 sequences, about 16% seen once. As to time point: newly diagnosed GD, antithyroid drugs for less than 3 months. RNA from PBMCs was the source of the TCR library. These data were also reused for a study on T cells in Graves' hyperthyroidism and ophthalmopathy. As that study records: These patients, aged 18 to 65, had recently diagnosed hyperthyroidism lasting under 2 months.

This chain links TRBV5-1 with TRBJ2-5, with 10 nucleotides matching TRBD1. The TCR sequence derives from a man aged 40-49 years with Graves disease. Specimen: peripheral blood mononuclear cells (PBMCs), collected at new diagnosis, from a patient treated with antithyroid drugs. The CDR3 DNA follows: TGCGCCAGCAGCCGAACGACAGGGGGCATAGGAGAGACCCAGTACTTC. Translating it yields CASSRTTGGIGETQYF.